The 20 T cell receptor beta chains in this list originate from one sample, sequenced in a study of blood T cell repertoires in COVID-19. Profiled with immunoSEQ multiplex PCR; TCRdb holds only in-frame clones, not every one. The data contain around 140,000 clones, about 86% of them singletons. The sample taken for sequencing was peripheral blood. These receptors came from a woman aged 55-70 years with acute or convalescent COVID-19.

The J gene is TRBJ2-4, the V gene TRBV11-2; D is perhaps TRBD2 (6 bases). V lost 7 bases and J 5 bases, leaving 21 bases between the germline ends. The germline CDR1 and CDR2 sequences are SGHAT and FQNNGV. This CDR3 has 16 residues. CDR3 loop: CASNAARRGSENIQYF. The CDR3 coding sequence is TGTGCCAGCAACGCAGCTCGGCGGGGTTCCGAAAACATTCAGTACTTC.

The chain uses TRBV5-1 and TRBJ1-4; a possible D gene is TRBD1 (6 bases). Germline CDR1 is SGHRS and CDR2 is YFSETQ. The CDR3 covers 17 residues. Between the trimmed V and J ends, which lost 4 bases and 8 bases, there was a span of 24 bases. Written as DNA, the CDR3 is TGCGCCAGCAGCGGACCGTCAGGGGTGGGGGCCCGGGAAAAACTGTTTTTT. Protein: CASSGPSGVGAREKLFF.

The rearrangement links TRBV7-2 to TRBJ2-3; TRBD2 agrees at 7 bases. The CDR3 is 14 residues long. Germline V gene data show CDR1 as SGHTA and CDR2 as FQGNSA. J lost 5 bases, V lost 2 bases, and 4 bases had no gene match. CDR3 loop: CASSLLAVLDTQYF. For the CDR3, the DNA is TGTGCCAGCAGCTTACTAGCGGTGCTAGATACGCAGTATTTT.

This rearrangement joins TRBV6-5 to TRBJ2-2, with D hard to call. The CDR3 has 14 amino acids. Germline V gene data show CDR1 as MNHEY and CDR2 as SVGAGI. V shed 6 bases and J shed 0 bases, with 8 bases lying between them. The CDR3 bases are TGTGCCAGCAGGGCCACATCGAACACCGGGGAGCTGTTTTTT. Translating it yields CASRATSNTGELFF.

This clone was counted between two and nine times. This chain connects TRBV5-1 to TRBJ1-3; 8 bases match TRBD1. The CDR3 is 19 amino acids. Germline values: CDR1 SGHRS, CDR2 YFSETQ. Trimming cost V 4 bases and J 1 base; bases outside gene matches: 16. In DNA, the CDR3 is TGCGCCAGCAGCCCGGGCCGAGCCGGACAGGGTGAATCTGGAAACACCATATATTTT. Amino acid sequence: CASSPGRAGQGESGNTIYF.

The chain links TRBV11-2 to TRBJ2-5; 10 bases align to TRBD2. Germline CDR1 and CDR2: SGHAT and FQNNGV. Trimming at V came to 3 bases and at J to 5 bases, leaving 6 bases not matched to a gene. This CDR3 has 15 amino acids. CDR3 nucleotide sequence: TGTGCCAGCAGCTTCCGAGCGGGGGGGGGCGAGACCCAGTACTTC. It yields the protein CASSFRAGGGETQYF.

The chain carries TRBV10-3 and TRBJ1-5, with 9 bases identical to TRBD1. CDR1 and CDR2 (germline): ENHRY, SYGVKD. The CDR3 consists of 14 residues. V lost 10 bases and J lost 6; bases outside the gene matches: 10. Here the CDR3 reads CATQDRGLGQPQHF. Written as DNA, the CDR3 is TGTGCCACACAGGACAGGGGTTTAGGTCAGCCCCAGCATTTT.

The chain has TRBV27 and TRBJ1-5, with a weak D call TRBD1 (5 bases). The ends were cut back, 0 bases at V and 5 bases at J, with 8 bases in the middle. The CDR3 length is 14 residues. CDR1 and CDR2 from the germline V gene are MNHEY and SMNVEV (reference sequence). CDR3 amino acids: CASSLSGGYQPQHF. The DNA for the CDR3 is TGTGCCAGCAGTTTATCGGGGGGTTATCAGCCCCAGCATTTT.

J is TRBJ2-7 and V is TRBV6-5; D is undetermined. In germline, CDR1 is MNHEY, CDR2 SVGAGI. V was trimmed by 7 bases and J by 0 bases, leaving 10 bases between them. This CDR3 region has 13 residues. This chain's CDR3 is CASNSHSSYEQYF. The CDR3 coding sequence is TGTGCCAGCAACTCCCACAGCTCCTACGAGCAGTACTTC.

This clone was detected only once. V is TRBV11-3 and J is TRBJ2-1, with a weak D call TRBD2 (6 bases). The germline CDR1 and CDR2 sequences are SGHNT and YENEEA. This CDR3 is 17 amino acids long. Trimming cost V 5 bases and J 1 base, with 18 bases left between them. CDR3: CASSKGALEGSYNEQFF. The CDR3 DNA sequence: TGTGCCAGCAGCAAAGGGGCTTTGGAGGGGTCCTACAATGAGCAGTTCTTC.

In DNA, the CDR3 is TGTGCCAGCAGCCGTAGCGGGGGGTCCACAGATACGCAGTATTTT. Its protein product is CASSRSGGSTDTQYF. This chain joins TRBV13 and TRBJ2-3; 10 bases agree with TRBD2. V dropped 5 bases and J dropped 2; count of bases not matched to a gene: 4. Germline CDR1 reads PRHDT; CDR2 reads FYEKMQ (reference sequence). The CDR3 spans 15 residues.

The chain links TRBV7-2 to TRBJ2-1; TRBD2 matches at 11 bases. V was pared by 1 base and J by 3 bases, with 2 bases of the junction left unmatched. CDR3 length: 16 amino acids. The germline V gene encodes CDR1 SGHTA and CDR2 FQGNSA. The CDR3 bases are TGTGCCAGCAGCTTAGAGGGACTAGCGGACTACAATGAGCAGTTCTTC. It yields the protein CASSLEGLADYNEQFF.

The rearrangement joins TRBV19 to TRBJ2-1, with D perhaps matching TRBD2 (6 bases). V lost 1 base and J 4 bases, leaving 11 bases between the germline ends. The CDR3 loop spans 15 amino acids. CDR1 LNHDA and CDR2 SQIVND come from the germline V gene (reference sequence). As DNA, the CDR3 is TGTGCCAGTAGTATAGTTGGGGGGAAATACAATGAGCAGTTCTTC. Amino acid sequence: CASSIVGGKYNEQFF.

The V call is TRBV5-8, the J call TRBJ1-1; no definite D call. The CDR3 totals 15 residues. The V gene's germline CDR1 is SGHTS and CDR2 YDEGEE. The V end lost 5 bases, the J end lost 3 bases, and 17 bases lay between the germline ends. In nucleotides, the CDR3 is TGTGCCAGCAGTCTCCTCACAGTGTTTGACACTGAAGCTTTCTTT. Its translation is CASSLLTVFDTEAFF.

This clone was found a few times. CDR3 in amino acids: CASRPGTGARNRAFF. The DNA for the CDR3 is TGTGCCAGCAGGCCAGGGACAGGGGCACGGAATAGAGCTTTCTTT. This rearrangement joins TRBV27 to TRBJ1-1, with 10 positions matching TRBD1. The CDR3 is 15 residues long. The junction had 14 bases not matched to a gene; V was cut back by 6 bases and J by 10 bases. CDR1 and CDR2 (germline): MNHEY, SMNVEV (reference sequence).

The CDR3 DNA is TGTGCCAGCAGTTTTACCGGGACAGGGGGCTTCTGGGATGAAAAACTGTTTTTT. It codes for CASSFTGTGGFWDEKLFF. The rearrangement uses TRBV27 and TRBJ1-4; 12 bases are a match to TRBD1. Trimming removed 3 bases from V and 6 bases from J; junction bases left unmatched: 11. The CDR3 runs to 18 residues. The germline V gene encodes CDR1 MNHEY and CDR2 SMNVEV (reference sequence).

The rearrangement links TRBV29-1 to TRBJ2-3; 8 bases map to TRBD1. V shed 7 bases and J 3 bases; nucleotides not matched to a gene: 6. The CDR3 runs to 13 residues. Germline V lookup: CDR1 SQVTM, CDR2 ANQGSEA. The chain's CDR3 is CSGTGQGTDTQYF. For the CDR3, the DNA is TGCAGCGGGACAGGACAGGGAACAGATACGCAGTATTTT.

CDR3 DNA sequence: TGTGCCACCAGCCTAGATACTGAAGCTTTCTTT. Amino acid sequence: CATSLDTEAFF. V usage is TRBV15 and J usage is TRBJ1-1; D uncertain. This CDR3 spans 11 amino acids. Germline CDR1 is LNHNV and CDR2 is YYDKDF (reference sequence). Trimming removed 5 bases at V and 5 bases at J, with 6 bases between.

The rearrangement joins TRBV7-9 to TRBJ2-7; D is undetermined. The V and J ends lost 5 bases and 4 bases respectively, with 9 bases between them. This CDR3 has 12 amino acids. CDR1 and CDR2 (germline): SEHNR, FQNEAQ (reference sequence). The CDR3 region is CASSKYGYEQYF. The CDR3 nucleotides read TGTGCCAGCAGCAAGTACGGGTACGAGCAGTACTTC.

The V call is TRBV18, the J call TRBJ1-2; 7 bases are shared with TRBD1. CDR1 and CDR2 from the germline V gene are KGHSH and LQKENI. The CDR3 length is 14 residues. The V and J ends lost 5 bases and 5 bases, in that order; junction bases with no gene match: 8. The CDR3 DNA is TGTGCCAGCTCAGAGGACAGGAAGACATATGGCTACACCTTC. Amino acids: CASSEDRKTYGYTF.